One and the same sample provided the 11 T cell receptor beta chains below, sequenced in a study of cytomegalovirus exposure and HLA in healthy donors. Primers: 60 Vbeta forward and 13 Jbeta reverse. Profiled with immunoSEQ multiplex PCR; TCRdb holds only in-frame clones, not every one. The sample includes about 190,000 clones. The sequenced material came from PBMCs. These TCRs come from a woman in her thirties in good health and CMV-seropositive.

V usage is TRBV19 and J usage is TRBJ2-3; 9 nucleotides match TRBD1. Germline V lookup: CDR1 LNHDA, CDR2 SQIVND (reference sequence). The CDR3 spans 17 residues. The J segment lost 4 bases and the V segment lost 0 bases, leaving 8 bases of the junction unmatched. The CDR3 sequence is CASSIEGGDRDPDTQYF. In DNA form, the CDR3 reads TGTGCCAGTAGTATAGAGGGAGGGGACAGGGACCCAGATACGCAGTATTTT.

The chain employs TRBV6-1 and TRBJ1-4; TRBD1 agrees at 7 bases. J lost 0 bases, V lost 4 bases, and 8 bases had no gene match. Germline CDR1 MNHNS, CDR2 SASEGT. The CDR3 consists of 17 residues. In DNA, the CDR3 is TGTGCCAGCAGTGTTCGGGACAGCTCTGCAACTAATGAAAAACTGTTTTTT. Encoded protein: CASSVRDSSATNEKLFF.

The J gene is TRBJ2-1, the V gene TRBV9; 15 bases line up with TRBD2. The germline V gene encodes CDR1 SGDLS and CDR2 YYNGEE. CDR3 length: 17 residues. The trim removed 4 bases at V and 2 bases at J, leaving 4 bases unmatched. CDR3 residues: CASSPRTSGRAYNEQFF. As DNA, the CDR3 is TGTGCCAGCAGCCCCAGGACTAGCGGGAGGGCCTACAATGAGCAGTTCTTC.

The chain employs TRBV7-2 and TRBJ1-1; the D gene is possibly TRBD1 (6 bases). From germline, CDR1 is SGHTA and CDR2 FQGNSA. Trimming pared 5 bases from V and 6 bases from J, leaving 16 bases between. The CDR3 totals 14 residues. The CDR3 reads CASSIDTGRPEAFF. The CDR3 DNA reads TGTGCCAGCAGCATCGATACAGGGCGCCCTGAAGCTTTCTTT.

The gene calls are TRBV4-1 and TRBJ2-3; possible D gene TRBD2, 6 bases. Germline assignment: CDR1 MGHRA and CDR2 YSYEKL. V lost 5 bases and J lost 3, with 12 bases in between. This CDR3 spans 14 amino acids. DNA of the CDR3: TGCGCCAGCAGCGAAAACGGGGGAACAGATACGCAGTATTTT. As protein: CASSENGGTDTQYF.

The rearrangement joins TRBV4-1 to TRBJ1-2, with 9 bases aligning to TRBD1. V was clipped by 2 bases and J by 7 bases; unmatched bases: 8. Germline CDR1 reads MGHRA; CDR2 reads YSYEKL. The CDR3 is 15 amino acids. CDR3 sequence (DNA): TGCGCCAGCAGCCAACCGACCGGGACAGGGATTGGCTACACCTTC. This sequence encodes CASSQPTGTGIGYTF.

V is TRBV5-1 and J is TRBJ1-1; 7 bases are a match to TRBD1. This CDR3 region has 15 residues. The germline V gene encodes CDR1 SGHRS and CDR2 YFSETQ. V lost 3 bases, J lost 0 bases, and 5 bases stayed unmatched. The DNA of the CDR3 is TGCGCCAGCAGCTCTGAGGGGGCCTTGAACACTGAAGCTTTCTTT. This gives the protein CASSSEGALNTEAFF.

The chain links TRBV4-1 to TRBJ1-4; D gene ambiguous. Germline V CDR1 and CDR2: MGHRA, YSYEKL. The CDR3 runs 15 residues. V was shortened by 0 bases and J by 0 bases, with 5 bases between the two germline ends. CDR3: CASSQDYTTNEKLFF. DNA for the CDR3: TGCGCCAGCAGCCAAGATTACACAACTAATGAAAAACTGTTTTTT.

The chain is built from TRBV15 and TRBJ2-3; TRBD2 matches at 11 bases. CDR3 size: 17 residues. The V segment lost 5 bases and the J segment 2 bases; nucleotides outside the gene matches: 9. Per the germline V gene, CDR1 is LNHNV and CDR2 is YYDKDF (reference sequence). The CDR3 loop is CATSERRLAGNTDTQYF. The CDR3 DNA is TGTGCCACCAGCGAACGTCGACTAGCGGGAAACACAGATACGCAGTATTTT.

The CDR3 protein is CSASPPLDQYF. The CDR3, as DNA: TGCAGTGCTAGTCCCCCCTTAGACCAGTACTTC. This chain links TRBV20-1 with TRBJ2-5, with D unresolved. The V gene lost 3 bases and the J gene lost 10 bases, with 12 bases spanning the gap. The CDR3 sequence is 11 residues long. The germline CDR1 and CDR2 sequences are DFQATT and SNEGSKA (reference sequence).

This chain joins TRBV9 and TRBJ1-2; 7 bases match TRBD1. Per the germline V gene, CDR1 is SGDLS and CDR2 is YYNGEE. V shed 3 bases and J 7 bases; nucleotides not matched to a gene: 12. CDR3 size: 15 residues. This CDR3 reads CASSARDSPSRGYTF. The CDR3 bases are TGTGCCAGCAGCGCCCGGGACAGTCCTTCGCGTGGCTACACCTTC.